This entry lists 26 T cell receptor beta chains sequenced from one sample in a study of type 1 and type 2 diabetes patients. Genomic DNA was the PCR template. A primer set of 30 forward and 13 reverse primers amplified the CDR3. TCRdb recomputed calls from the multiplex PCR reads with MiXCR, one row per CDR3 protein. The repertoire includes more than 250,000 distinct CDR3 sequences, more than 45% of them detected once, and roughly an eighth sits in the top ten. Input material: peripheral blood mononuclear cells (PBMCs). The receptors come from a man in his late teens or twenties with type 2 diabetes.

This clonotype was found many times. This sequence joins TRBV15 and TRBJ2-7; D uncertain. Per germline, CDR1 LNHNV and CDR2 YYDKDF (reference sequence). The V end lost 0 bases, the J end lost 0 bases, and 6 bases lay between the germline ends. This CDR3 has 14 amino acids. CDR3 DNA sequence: TGTGCCACCAGCAGAGAGGGGTCCTCCTACGAGCAGTACTTC. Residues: CATSREGSSYEQYF.

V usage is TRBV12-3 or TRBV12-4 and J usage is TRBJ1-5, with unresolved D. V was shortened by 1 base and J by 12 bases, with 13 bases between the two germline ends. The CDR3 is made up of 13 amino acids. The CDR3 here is CASSLGSYVDQHF. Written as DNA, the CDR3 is TGTGCCAGCAGTTTAGGTTCCTACGTAGACCAGCATTTT.

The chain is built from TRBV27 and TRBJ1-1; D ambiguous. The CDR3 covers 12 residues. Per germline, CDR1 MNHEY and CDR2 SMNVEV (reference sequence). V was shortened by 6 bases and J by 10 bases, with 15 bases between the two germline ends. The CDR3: CASSQGLERAFF. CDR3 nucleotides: TGTGCCAGCAGCCAAGGGCTCGAGAGAGCTTTCTTT.

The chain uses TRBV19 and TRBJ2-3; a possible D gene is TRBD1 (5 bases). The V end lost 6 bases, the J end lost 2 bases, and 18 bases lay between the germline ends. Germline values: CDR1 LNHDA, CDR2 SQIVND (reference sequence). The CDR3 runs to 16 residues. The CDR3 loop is CASSRQSSNPTDTQYF. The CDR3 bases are TGTGCCAGTAGCCGACAGAGCTCGAACCCCACAGATACGCAGTATTTT.

The CDR3 nucleotides read TGTGCCAGCAGTAAGGGGACAAATGAAAACATTCAGTACTTC. Translation: CASSKGTNENIQYF. The chain recombines TRBV6-6 with TRBJ2-4; TRBD1 might be the D (6 bases). Trimming stripped 5 bases from V and 5 bases from J, with 13 bases between. This CDR3 is built from 14 residues. Germline-derived CDR1 and CDR2 are MNHNY and SVGAGI (reference sequence).

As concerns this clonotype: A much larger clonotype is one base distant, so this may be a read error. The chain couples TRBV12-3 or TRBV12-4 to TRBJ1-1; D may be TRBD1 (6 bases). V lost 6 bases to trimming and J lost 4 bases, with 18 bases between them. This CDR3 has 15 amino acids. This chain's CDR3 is CASSLLQGWSTEAFF. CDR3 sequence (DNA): TGTGCCAGCAGCCTACTACAGGGATGGAGCACTGAAGCTTTCTTT.

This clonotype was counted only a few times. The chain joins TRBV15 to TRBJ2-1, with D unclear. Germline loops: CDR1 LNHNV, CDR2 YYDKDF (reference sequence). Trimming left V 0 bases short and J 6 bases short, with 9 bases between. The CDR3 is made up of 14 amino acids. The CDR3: CATSRDQDVNEQFF. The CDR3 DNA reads TGTGCCACCAGCAGAGATCAGGACGTCAATGAGCAGTTCTTC.

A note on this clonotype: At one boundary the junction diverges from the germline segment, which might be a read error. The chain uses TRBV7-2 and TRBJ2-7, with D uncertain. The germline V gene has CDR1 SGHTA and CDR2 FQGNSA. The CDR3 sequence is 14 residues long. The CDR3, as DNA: TGTGCCAGCAGCTTAGCTCAATTATACTACGGGCAGTACTTC. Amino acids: CASSLAQLYYGQYF.

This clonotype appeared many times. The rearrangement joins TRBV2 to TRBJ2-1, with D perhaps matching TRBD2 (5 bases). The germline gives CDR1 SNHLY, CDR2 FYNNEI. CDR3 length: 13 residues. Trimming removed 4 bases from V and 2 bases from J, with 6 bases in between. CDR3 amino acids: CASSVLAYNEQFF. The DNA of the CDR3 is TGTGCCAGCAGTGTACTAGCCTACAATGAGCAGTTCTTC.

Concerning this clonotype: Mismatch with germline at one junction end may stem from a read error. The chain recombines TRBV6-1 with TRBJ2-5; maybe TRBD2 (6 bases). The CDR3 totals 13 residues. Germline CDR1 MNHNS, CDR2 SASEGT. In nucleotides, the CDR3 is TGTGCCTCTGGAGGGAACCTTGAAGAGACCCAGTGCTTC. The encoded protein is CASGGNLEETQCF.

The CDR3 sequence: CASSPRRGLDTQYF. CDR3 bases: TGTGCCAGCAGCCCCCGCAGGGGTTTGGATACGCAGTATTTT. V usage is TRBV7-8 and J usage is TRBJ2-3; a weak D match, TRBD1 (6 bases). Germline CDR1 SGHVS, CDR2 FQNEAQ. V was cut by 5 bases and J by 6 bases, with 15 bases left in between. This CDR3 has 14 residues.

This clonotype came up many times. The CDR3 DNA sequence: TGTGCCAGCAGCGTCAAAGCCAGGACAGGGCTATATGGCTACACCTTC. It encodes CASSVKARTGLYGYTF. The rearrangement uses TRBV2 and TRBJ1-2, with 8 bases lining up with TRBD1. Germline trimming cut 6 bases from V and 5 bases from J; bases unmatched to any gene: 14. The CDR3 is made up of 16 amino acids. Germline V lookup: CDR1 SNHLY, CDR2 FYNNEI.

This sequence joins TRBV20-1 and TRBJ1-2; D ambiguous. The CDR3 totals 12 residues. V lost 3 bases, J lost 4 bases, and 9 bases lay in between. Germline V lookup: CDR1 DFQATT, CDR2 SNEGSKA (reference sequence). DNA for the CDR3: TGCAGTGCTAGGGACTCGGGCTATGGCTACACCTTC. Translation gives CSARDSGYGYTF.

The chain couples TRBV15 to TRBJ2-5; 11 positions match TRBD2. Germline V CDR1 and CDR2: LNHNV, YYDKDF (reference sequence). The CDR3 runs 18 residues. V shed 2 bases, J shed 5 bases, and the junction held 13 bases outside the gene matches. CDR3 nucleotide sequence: TGTGCCACCAGCAGACTAGCGGGGGGCCCTGACCGTCCGGAGACCCAGTACTTC. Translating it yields CATSRLAGGPDRPETQYF. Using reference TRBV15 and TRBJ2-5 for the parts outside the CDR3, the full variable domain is DAMVIQNPRYQVTQFGKPVTLSCSQTLNHNVMYWYQQKSSQAPKLLFHYYDKDFNNEADTPDNFQSRRPNTSFCFLDIRSPGLGDTAMYLCATSRLAGGPDRPETQYFGPGTRLLVL.

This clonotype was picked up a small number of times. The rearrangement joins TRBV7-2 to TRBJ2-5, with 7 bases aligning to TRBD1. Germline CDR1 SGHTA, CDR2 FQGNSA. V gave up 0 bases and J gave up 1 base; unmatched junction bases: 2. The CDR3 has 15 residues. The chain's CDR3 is CASSLAWDSQETQYF. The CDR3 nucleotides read TGTGCCAGCAGCTTAGCGTGGGACAGCCAAGAGACCCAGTACTTC.

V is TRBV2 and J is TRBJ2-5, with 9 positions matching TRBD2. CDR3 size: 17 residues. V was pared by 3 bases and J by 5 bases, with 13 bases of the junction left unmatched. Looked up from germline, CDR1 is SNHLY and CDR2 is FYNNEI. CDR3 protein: CASSDALAGFGSETQYF. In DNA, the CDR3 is TGTGCCAGCAGTGATGCACTAGCGGGTTTTGGTTCGGAGACCCAGTACTTC.

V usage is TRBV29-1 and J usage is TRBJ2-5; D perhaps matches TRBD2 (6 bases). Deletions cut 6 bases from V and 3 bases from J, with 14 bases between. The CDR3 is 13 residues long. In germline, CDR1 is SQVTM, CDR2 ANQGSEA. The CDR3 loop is CSVRDFPKETQYF. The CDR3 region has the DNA TGCAGCGTCCGGGACTTCCCTAAAGAGACCCAGTACTTC.

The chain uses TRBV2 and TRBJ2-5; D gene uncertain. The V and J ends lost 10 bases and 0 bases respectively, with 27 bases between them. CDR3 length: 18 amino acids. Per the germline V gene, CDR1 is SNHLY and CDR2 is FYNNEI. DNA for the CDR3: TGTGCCACCAGCGCCCGGGTCGGCGATAACCCGTACCAAGAGACCCAGTACTTC. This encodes CATSARVGDNPYQETQYF.

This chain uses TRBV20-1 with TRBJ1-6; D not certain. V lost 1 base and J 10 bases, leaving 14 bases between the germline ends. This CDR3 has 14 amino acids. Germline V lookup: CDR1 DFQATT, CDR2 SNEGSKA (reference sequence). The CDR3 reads CSARGGGPQSPLHF. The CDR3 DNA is TGCAGTGCTAGAGGTGGAGGCCCCCAGTCACCCCTCCACTTT.

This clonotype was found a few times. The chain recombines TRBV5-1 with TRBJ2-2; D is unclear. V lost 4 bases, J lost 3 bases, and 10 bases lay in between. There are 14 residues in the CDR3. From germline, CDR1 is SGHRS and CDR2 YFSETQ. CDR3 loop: CASSGPLDTGELFF. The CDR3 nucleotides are TGCGCCAGCAGCGGGCCGTTGGACACCGGGGAGCTGTTTTTT.

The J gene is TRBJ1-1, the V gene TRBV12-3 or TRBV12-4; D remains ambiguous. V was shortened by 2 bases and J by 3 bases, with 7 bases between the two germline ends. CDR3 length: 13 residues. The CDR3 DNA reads TGTGCCAGCAGTTTAAAAGGCGACACTGAAGCTTTCTTT. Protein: CASSLKGDTEAFF.

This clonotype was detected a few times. The CDR3 DNA reads TGCAGTGCTCCACGAAACTACGAGCAGTACTTC. Its protein is CSAPRNYEQYF. V is TRBV20-1 and J is TRBJ2-7; no clear D gene. CDR3 size: 11 residues. The V end lost 5 bases, the J end lost 3 bases, and 8 bases lay between the germline ends. The V gene's germline CDR1 is DFQATT and CDR2 SNEGSKA (reference sequence).

The CDR3 region has the DNA TGCAGTGCTAGGAAGGGGCACAACAATGAGCAGTTCTTC. It encodes CSARKGHNNEQFF. This chain uses TRBV20-1 with TRBJ2-1; weak D call: TRBD1 (5 bases). CDR3 size: 13 residues. V shed 3 bases and J shed 5 bases, with 11 bases lying between them. Germline CDR1 reads DFQATT; CDR2 reads SNEGSKA (reference sequence).

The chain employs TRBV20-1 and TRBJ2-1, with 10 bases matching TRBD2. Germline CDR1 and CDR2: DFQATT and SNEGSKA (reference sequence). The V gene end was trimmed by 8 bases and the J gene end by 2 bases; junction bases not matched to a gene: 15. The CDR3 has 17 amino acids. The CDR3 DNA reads TGCAGTATAACTCAGCGGGAGGGCCGGTCTCCCTACAATGAGCAGTTCTTC. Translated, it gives CSITQREGRSPYNEQFF.

The chain's CDR3 is CASSGGEGRLPPSYEQYF. CDR3 bases: TGCGCCAGCAGTGGGGGGGAGGGGAGATTGCCCCCCTCCTACGAGCAGTACTTC. The chain recombines TRBV10-1 with TRBJ2-7; 7 bases align to TRBD2. This CDR3 contains 18 residues. Looked up from germline, CDR1 is WNHNN and CDR2 is SYGVQD (reference sequence). Trimming cost V 4 bases and J 0 bases; bases outside gene matches: 15.

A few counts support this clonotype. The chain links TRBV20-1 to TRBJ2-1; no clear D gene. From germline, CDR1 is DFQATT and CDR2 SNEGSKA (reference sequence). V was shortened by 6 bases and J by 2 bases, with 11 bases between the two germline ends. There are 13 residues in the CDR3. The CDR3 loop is CSALRVTYNEQFF. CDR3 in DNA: TGCAGTGCCCTTCGTGTTACCTACAATGAGCAGTTCTTC.